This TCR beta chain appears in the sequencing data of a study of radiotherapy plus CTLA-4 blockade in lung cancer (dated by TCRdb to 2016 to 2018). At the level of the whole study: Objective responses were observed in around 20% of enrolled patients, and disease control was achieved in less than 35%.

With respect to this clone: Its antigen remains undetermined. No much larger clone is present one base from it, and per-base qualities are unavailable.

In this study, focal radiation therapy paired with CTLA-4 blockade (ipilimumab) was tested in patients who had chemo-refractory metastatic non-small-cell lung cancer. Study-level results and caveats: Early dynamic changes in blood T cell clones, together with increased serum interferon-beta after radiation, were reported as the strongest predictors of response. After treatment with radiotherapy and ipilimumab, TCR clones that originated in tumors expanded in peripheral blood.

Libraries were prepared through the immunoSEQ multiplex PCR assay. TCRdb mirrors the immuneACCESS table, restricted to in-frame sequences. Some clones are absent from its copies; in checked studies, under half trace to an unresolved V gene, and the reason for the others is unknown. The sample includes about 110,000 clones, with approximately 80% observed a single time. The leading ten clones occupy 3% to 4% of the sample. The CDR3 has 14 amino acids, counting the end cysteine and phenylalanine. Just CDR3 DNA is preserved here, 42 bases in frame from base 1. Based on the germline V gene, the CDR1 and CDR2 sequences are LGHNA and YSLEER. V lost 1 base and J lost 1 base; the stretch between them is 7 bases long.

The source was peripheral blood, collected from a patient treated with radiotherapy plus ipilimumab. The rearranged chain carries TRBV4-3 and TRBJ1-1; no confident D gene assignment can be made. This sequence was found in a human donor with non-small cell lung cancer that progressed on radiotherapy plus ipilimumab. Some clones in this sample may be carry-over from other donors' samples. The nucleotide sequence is TGCGCCAGCAGCCAAGCGCAGAAGAACACTGAAGCTTTCTTT. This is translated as CASSQAQKNTEAFF.